The clone carrying this T cell receptor (beta chain) has a count of ten or more. The data derive from a study of T-cell memory formation after mild COVID-19. Using constant-segment primers, 5'RACE produced TCR alpha and TCR beta cDNA libraries carrying sample barcodes and UMIs. One entry per CDR3 protein results from TCRdb running MiXCR on the 5' RACE reads. This sample has about 320,000 distinct CDR3 sequences, with more than 13% found just once. From germline, CDR1 is LGHDT and CDR2 YNNKEL (reference sequence). There are 13 residues in the CDR3. The V end was cut by 1 base, the J end by 6 bases, with 6 bases between.

The sample taken for sequencing was PBMCs or a T cell subset sorted from them (not recorded which). The chain combines TRBV3-1 with TRBJ2-2; TRBD2 might be the D (6 bases). This clonotype was obtained from a man aged 18 to 35 who had mild COVID-19 (a few samples of this study predate the infection). Cell type and time point are not known. The CDR3 bases are TGTGCCAGCAGCCAAGGGGAGGCCGGGGAGCTGTTTTTT. This translates into CASSQGEAGELFF.